These T cell receptor beta chains were read from a single sample in a study of identical twins. TCRdb re-called the 5' RACE reads with MiXCR, one entry per CDR3 protein. The table lists around 300,000 distinct CDR3 sequences, approximately 8.5% of them singletons. This sample also belongs to another study, concerning yellow fever vaccine responses in identical twins.

The sequenced sample consisted of memory (CD45RO+) T cells sorted from blood. The receptors originated from a woman younger than 30 in good health. The CDR3 runs from the conserved cysteine through the conserved F or W. The D gene is left open where the match is weak. The size of a clone is reported for some rows only, either as once, few or many, or as a class for expanded clones.

>many|TRBV18|NA|TRBJ2-1
TGTGCCAGCTCACCAGCGAGTACTGAGCAGTTCTTC
CASSPASTEQFF
>many|TRBV12-3/TRBV12-4|NA|TRBJ2-3
TGTGCCAGCAGTTCCCGGGAAAAGGCCACAGATACGCAGTATTTT
CASSSREKATDTQYF
>few|TRBV27|TRBD2|TRBJ2-7
TGTGCCAGCAGTTTATCTCCGGCCGGGGGGTACGAGCAGTACTTC
CASSLSPAGGYEQYF
>few|TRBV27|NA|TRBJ2-2
TGTGCCAGCAGTTTTTTAGGGCCCGGGGAGCTGTTTTTT
CASSFLGPGELFF
>few|TRBV12-3/TRBV12-4|NA|TRBJ2-7
TGTGCCAGCAGTTTGGCAGGGTACTACGAGCAGTACTTC
CASSLAGYYEQYF
>NA|TRBV5-1|NA|TRBJ1-4
TGCGCCAGCAGCTGGTCCGGGACGGATAATGAAAAACTGTTTTTT
CASSWSGTDNEKLFF
>NA|TRBV20-1|NA|TRBJ1-2
TGCAGTGCCCAAGACAGGTCACTTAACTATGGCTACACCTTC
CSAQDRSLNYGYTF
>many|TRBV11-3|TRBD1|TRBJ2-1
TGTGCCAGCAGCTCTGGTCTTGACAGGGGCTCCTACAATGAGCAGTTCTTC
CASSSGLDRGSYNEQFF
>many|TRBV5-6|NA|TRBJ1-3
TGTGCCAGCAGTATAATTGGAAACACCATATATTTT
CASSIIGNTIYF
>NA|TRBV7-9|NA|TRBJ1-2
TGTGCCAGCAGCTCTACGGACAGTCCCGCTTTGGGCTACACCTTC
CASSSTDSPALGYTF
>NA|TRBV3-1|TRBD2|TRBJ2-1
TGTGCCAGCAGCACCGGCGGGGGAGTGAATGAGCAGTTCTTC
CASSTGGGVNEQFF
>many|TRBV6-1|TRBD1|TRBJ1-6
TGTGCCGCAGCGCCGGGAACAGGGGGCAATTCACCCCTCCACTTT
CAAAPGTGGNSPLHF
>NA|TRBV11-3|TRBD1|TRBJ1-1
TGTGCCAGCAGCCCGTCCACAGGGGAGAGCACTGAAGCTTTCTTT
CASSPSTGESTEAFF
>NA|TRBV28|TRBD1|TRBJ1-2
TGTGCCAGCAGTACACCGGGGACAGGGATTGAAGGCTACACCTTC
CASSTPGTGIEGYTF
>many|TRBV2|NA|TRBJ2-1
TGTGCCAGCAGGGGTCCCGAGCAGTTCTTC
CASRGPEQFF
>many|TRBV14|NA|TRBJ2-1
TGTGCCAGCAGCCAAGATCAAGCCGGGGGAAGGTTCTTC
CASSQDQAGGRFF
>NA|TRBV24-1|NA|TRBJ2-2
TGTGCCCTACGGATAGGCGAGAACACCGGGGAGCTGTTTTTT
CALRIGENTGELFF
>NA|TRBV6-5|NA|TRBJ2-2
TGTGCCAGCAGCTACTCAGGGGCCGGGACCGGGGAGCTGTTTTTT
CASSYSGAGTGELFF
>NA|TRBV6-1|NA|TRBJ2-1
TGTGCCAGCAGCTCGGGGAGATTCCAGTTCTTC
CASSSGRFQFF
>many|TRBV12-3/TRBV12-4|NA|TRBJ1-1
TGTGCCAGCAGCCCACCGCAGGGGCGCTTGAATCTAGCTTTCTTT
CASSPPQGRLNLAFF
>many|TRBV12-3/TRBV12-4|NA|TRBJ2-3
TGTGCCAGCAGTTTATCCCCGGGCGCAGATACGCAGTATTTT
CASSLSPGADTQYF
>few|TRBV7-9|TRBD1|TRBJ2-7
TGTGCCAGCAGCCTCACCGGGACAGGGGGCGACGAGCAGTACTTC
CASSLTGTGGDEQYF
>few|TRBV5-1|TRBD2|TRBJ2-1
TGCGCCAGCAGCCGTACCACTAGCGGCCTGGATGAGCAGTTCTTC
CASSRTTSGLDEQFF
>few|TRBV4-1|NA|TRBJ2-1
TGCGCCAGCAGCCAAGCGGGGGTCACCTACAATGAGCAGTTCTTC
CASSQAGVTYNEQFF
>few|TRBV5-5|NA|TRBJ2-1
TGTGCCAGCAGCGGAGGGACCACCGTTGAATCTGAGCAGTTCTTC
CASSGGTTVESEQFF
>few|TRBV4-1|TRBD2|TRBJ2-5
TGCGCCAGCAGCCAAGGGAAGCGGGAGCGAGAGACCCAGTACTTC
CASSQGKRERETQYF
>NA|TRBV6-1|TRBD1|TRBJ2-3
TGTGCCAGCCACACGACAGGGGCAGATACGCAGTATTTT
CASHTTGADTQYF
>NA|TRBV20-1|NA|TRBJ2-5
TGCAGTGCTAGTCTCAGGGGAGAGACCCAGTACTTC
CSASLRGETQYF
>many|TRBV4-2|NA|TRBJ1-2
TGTGCCAGCAGCCAAGATCTAGAGGTCTGGAGCTATGGCTACACCTTC
CASSQDLEVWSYGYTF
>many|TRBV12-3/TRBV12-4|TRBD1|TRBJ2-3
TGTGCCAGCAATGGACAGGGCACAGATACGCAGTATTTT
CASNGQGTDTQYF
>NA|TRBV3-1|TRBD2|TRBJ2-7
TGTGCCAGCAGCCAAGGATCTGGACTAGCCCAATCCTGGCAGTACTTC
CASSQGSGLAQSWQYF
>NA|TRBV20-1|TRBD2|TRBJ2-1
TGCAGTGCCGCACAGCGGGACGGCCGGCGGTACAATGAGCAGTTCTTC
CSAAQRDGRRYNEQFF
>many|TRBV7-9|NA|TRBJ2-3
TGTGCCAGCAGCCCTTTGGGGGGCCTCACAGATACGCAGTATTTT
CASSPLGGLTDTQYF
>few|TRBV11-3|TRBD2|TRBJ2-1
TGTGCCAGCAGCCGAGGACTAGCGGGAGGGGGGAGTGAGCAGTTCTTC
CASSRGLAGGGSEQFF
>NA|TRBV7-2|TRBD1|TRBJ2-3
TGTGCCAGCAGCTTAGTAGGGACAGGGTACACAGATACGCAGTATTTT
CASSLVGTGYTDTQYF
>many|TRBV6-2/TRBV6-3|NA|TRBJ1-4
TGTGCCAGCAAACGTCCGGGATGGGGGGAAAAACTGTTTTTT
CASKRPGWGEKLFF
>many|TRBV14|NA|TRBJ2-1
TGTGCCAGCAGCCAATCACTATACAATGAGCAGTTCTTC
CASSQSLYNEQFF
>few|TRBV18|NA|TRBJ1-5
TGTGCCAGCTCCAGACTGTTGTTGCAGCCCCAGCATTTT
CASSRLLLQPQHF
>few|TRBV7-9|TRBD2|TRBJ2-1
TGTGCCAGCAGTCCGACCTGGGGAGGGTCCTACAATGAGCAGTTCTTC
CASSPTWGGSYNEQFF
>NA|TRBV10-3|TRBD1|TRBJ2-1
TGTGCCACCGCGAACGGGACAGGGGGACATGAGCAGTTCTTC
CATANGTGGHEQFF
>many|TRBV11-2|NA|TRBJ1-3
TGTGCCAGCAGCTTAGATCGGACGTCTGGAAACACCATATATTTT
CASSLDRTSGNTIYF
>few|TRBV10-3|TRBD1|TRBJ2-3
TGTGCCACCAGAGGGGCCACCGGGACAGGGGTTCCAGATACGCAGTATTTT
CATRGATGTGVPDTQYF
>few|TRBV27|NA|TRBJ1-1
TGTGCCACCAAACGAATGGGTTCGGGGGTGAACACTGAAGCTTTCTTT
CATKRMGSGVNTEAFF